The 4 T cell receptor beta chains below were found in one sample sequenced in a study of CD8+CD57+ T cells in acquired aplastic anemia. For CDR3 and TCR beta VDJ profiling, genomic DNA was the template used. Via MiXCR, TCRdb re-called the reads, giving one row per CDR3 protein. Of approximately 300,000 distinct CDR3 sequences in the sample, approximately 58% were seen once. Flow cytometry had shown expanded CD8+CD57+ cells in the patients chosen for sequencing. Sequences were obtained from sorted CD4+, CD8+, or CD8+CD57+ T cells (not recorded which) from PBMCs. The receptors stem from a human donor with aplastic anemia.

The chain combines TRBV5-8 with TRBJ2-3; 8 positions agree with TRBD1. V lost 4 bases, J lost 4 bases, and 5 bases stayed unmatched. CDR1 and CDR2 from the germline V gene are SGHTS and YDEGEE. The CDR3 is made up of 14 amino acids. The CDR3 region is CASSGAGGADTQYF. The CDR3 coding sequence is TGTGCCAGCAGCGGGGCAGGGGGCGCAGATACGCAGTATTTT. Supplemented by reference TRBV5-8 and TRBJ2-3, the full variable domain reads EAGVTQSPTHLIKTRGQQATLRCSPISGHTSVYWYQQALGLGLQFLLWYDEGEERNRGNFPPRFSGRQFPNYSSELNVNALELEDSALYLCASSGAGGADTQYFGPGTRLTVL.

To note about this clonotype: A single base separates this from a much larger clone, so it may be a read error. The chain is built from TRBV12-3 or TRBV12-4 and TRBJ2-2; D ambiguous. This CDR3 has 17 residues. V was clipped by 4 bases and J by 7 bases, with 22 bases between them. The CDR3 sequence: CASSSHIGVGIIGELFF. CDR3 DNA: TGTGCCAGCAGTTCCCATATAGGTGTAGGGATCATCGGGGAGCTGTTTTTT.

The rearrangement links TRBV5-4 to TRBJ1-6, with a weak D call TRBD1 (5 bases). Germline assignment: CDR1 SGHNT and CDR2 YYREEE (reference sequence). Trimming pared 2 bases from V and 12 bases from J, leaving 21 bases between. The CDR3 is 16 amino acids. The CDR3 sequence: CASSLMAREPGGPLHF. The CDR3 DNA reads TGTGCCAGCAGCTTAATGGCCAGGGAGCCGGGGGGACCCCTCCACTTT.

This clonotype has a count of ten or more. The rearrangement links TRBV12-3 or TRBV12-4 to TRBJ2-7; TRBD1 aligns across 9 bases. Trimming took 6 bases from V and 0 from J; bases not matched to a gene: 9. The CDR3 length is 16 residues. CDR3 coding DNA: TGTGCCAGCAGGAAAACCCCGGGACAGGGCTCCTACGAGCAGTACTTC. Its translation is CASRKTPGQGSYEQYF.